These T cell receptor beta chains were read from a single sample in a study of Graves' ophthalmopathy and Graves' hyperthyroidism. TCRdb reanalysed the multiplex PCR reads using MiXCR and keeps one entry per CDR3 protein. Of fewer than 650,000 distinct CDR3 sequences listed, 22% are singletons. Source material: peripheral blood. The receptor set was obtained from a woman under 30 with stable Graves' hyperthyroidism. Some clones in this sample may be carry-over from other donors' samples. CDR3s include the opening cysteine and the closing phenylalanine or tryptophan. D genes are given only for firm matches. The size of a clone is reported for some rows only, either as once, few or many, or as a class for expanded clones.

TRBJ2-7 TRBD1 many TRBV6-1 TGTGCCAGCAGTATAGGGACAGGGGGCTCCTACGAGCAGTACTTC CASSIGTGGSYEQYF
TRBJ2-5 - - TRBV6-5 TGTGCCAGCAGTTATGTGGGGAGAGAGACCCAGTACTTC CASSYVGRETQYF
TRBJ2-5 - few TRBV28 TGTGCCAGCAGTTCTCCAGCTGGGCGGGTAGAGACCCAGTACTTC CASSSPAGRVETQYF
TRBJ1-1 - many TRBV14 TGTGCCAGCAGCCAAGTCATCGGGTTTGGGGCTTTCTTT CASSQVIGFGAFF
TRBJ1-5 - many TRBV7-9 TGTGCCAGCAACAATGGGGGGCAGCCCCAGCATTTT CASNNGGQPQHF
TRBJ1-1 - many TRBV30 TGTGCCTGGAGTCGGCGACAGGTTGAAGCTTTCTTT CAWSRRQVEAFF
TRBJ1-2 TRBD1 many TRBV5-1 TGCGCCAGCAGCACAACTTCCGGGACAGGGCTTGGCTACACCTTC CASSTTSGTGLGYTF
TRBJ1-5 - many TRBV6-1 TGTGCCAGCAGTGTTTCCAGGGCAGGGGATCAGCCCCAGCATTTT CASSVSRAGDQPQHF
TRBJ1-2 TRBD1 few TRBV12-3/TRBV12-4 TGTGCCAGCACCCTTACAGGGGATGGCTACACCTTC CASTLTGDGYTF
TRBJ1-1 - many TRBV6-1 TGTGCCAGCAGTGAGGCGGGGCCGGGCCGGCGAGCTTTCTTT CASSEAGPGRRAFF
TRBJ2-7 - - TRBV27 TGTGCCAGCAGTTTACTAGGGGAGTGGGGCGAGCAGTACTTC CASSLLGEWGEQYF
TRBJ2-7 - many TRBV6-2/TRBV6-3 TGTGCCAGCAGTTACGGAAATTACGAGCAGTACTTC CASSYGNYEQYF
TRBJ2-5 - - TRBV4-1 TGCGCCAGCAGGAGTGTGGGGACCCTGGGGGAGACCCAGTACTTC CASRSVGTLGETQYF
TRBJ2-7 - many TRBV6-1 TGTGCCTCTAGAAGTGGGTCCTGGGAGCAGTACTTC CASRSGSWEQYF
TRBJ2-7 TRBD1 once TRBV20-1 TGCAGTGCTAGCCCGTGGGACAGGACCTACGAGCAGTACTTC CSASPWDRTYEQYF
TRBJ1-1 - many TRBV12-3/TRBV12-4 TGTGCCAGCAGTTTAGGGGTTACTGAAGCTTTCTTT CASSLGVTEAFF
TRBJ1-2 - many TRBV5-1 TGCGCCAGCAGCTTGAATCAGTTCGACTATGGCTACACCTTC CASSLNQFDYGYTF
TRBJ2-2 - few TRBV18 TGTGCCAGCTCACCACCGTGGAGTTTAAGCACCGGGGAGCTGTTTTTT CASSPPWSLSTGELFF
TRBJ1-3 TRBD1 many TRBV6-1 TGTGCCAGCAGTCCCCTGGGACAGTCTGGAAACACCATATATTTT CASSPLGQSGNTIYF
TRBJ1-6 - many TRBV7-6 TGTGCCAGCAGCTTAGGAGGAACCTATAATTCACCCCTCCACTTT CASSLGGTYNSPLHF
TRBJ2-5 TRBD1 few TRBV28 TGTGCCAGCAGGACGTTCGGACAGGGGAGGGAGACCCAGTACTTC CASRTFGQGRETQYF
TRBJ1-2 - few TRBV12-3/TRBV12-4 TGTGCCAGCACCCGCACCGGGACAAGGGGACATGGCTACACCTTC CASTRTGTRGHGYTF
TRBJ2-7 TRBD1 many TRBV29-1 TGCAGCGTTATCGGACAGGGGGCATCCTACGAGCAGTACTTC CSVIGQGASYEQYF
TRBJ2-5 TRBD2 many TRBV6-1 TGTGCCAGCAAAGAAGCGGGAGGGCCCGGGACCCAGTACTTC CASKEAGGPGTQYF
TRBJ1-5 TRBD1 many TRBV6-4 TGTGCCAGCAGTCGCTGGACAGGGGGCGCATTGTGGAGCAATCAGCCCCAGCATTTT CASSRWTGGALWSNQPQHF
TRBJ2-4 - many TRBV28 TGTGCCAGCAGTTCGTCCCTTTTCGGTTGGGCCAAAAACATTCAGTACTTC CASSSSLFGWAKNIQYF
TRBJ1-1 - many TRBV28 TGTGCCAGCAGCCCTAGCGGGGGCCGAATAGCTGAAGCTTTCTTT CASSPSGGRIAEAFF
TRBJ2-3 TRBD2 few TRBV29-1 TGCAGCGTTGAGTATCGGGGGGGCGGAACAGATACGCAGTATTTT CSVEYRGGGTDTQYF
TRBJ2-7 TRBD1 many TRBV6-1 TGTGCCAGCAGTGAGGAATCGGGACAGAAGCAGTACTTC CASSEESGQKQYF
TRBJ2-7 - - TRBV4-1 TGCGCCAGCAGCCAAGCCCCCAGGGTCTACGAGCAGTACTTC CASSQAPRVYEQYF
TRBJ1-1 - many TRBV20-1 TGCAGTGCTAGAGGTCTCGTGGGAGGGGGGGCTTTCTTT CSARGLVGGGAFF
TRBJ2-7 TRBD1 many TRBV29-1 TGCAGCCCGACCGTGGGGACAGGGATTTCCTACGAGCAGTACTTC CSPTVGTGISYEQYF
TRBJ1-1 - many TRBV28 TGTGCCAGCAGTTTCGAGGGGGACCGGGAAGTTTTCTTT CASSFEGDREVFF
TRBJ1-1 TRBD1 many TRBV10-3 TGTGCCATCAGTGAGTCGGTGACAGGGAGGACTGAAGCTTTCTTT CAISESVTGRTEAFF
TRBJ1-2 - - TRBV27 TGTGCCAGCAGTCCCCTCGGGGCAGGGAACTATGGCTACACCTTC CASSPLGAGNYGYTF
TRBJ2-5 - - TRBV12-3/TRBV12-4 TGTGCCAGCAGTTCGACTCGGGATAGCCAGACCCAAGAGACCCAGTACTTC CASSSTRDSQTQETQYF
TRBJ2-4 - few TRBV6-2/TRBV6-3 TGTGCCAGCAGTCCACCCGTCGGGGGTAAGTACTTC CASSPPVGGKYF
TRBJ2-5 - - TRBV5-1 TGCGCCAGCACCACGGCGCGGGGTGGCGAGACCCAGTACTTC CASTTARGGETQYF
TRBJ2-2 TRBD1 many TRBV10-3 TGTGCCATCAACAACAGGGGGCAGAACACCGGGGAGCTGTTTTTT CAINNRGQNTGELFF
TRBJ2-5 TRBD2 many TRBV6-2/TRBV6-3 TGTGCCAGCAGTTACGCTACAACAGGGACTAGCGGGGAACAAGAGACCCAGTACTTC CASSYATTGTSGEQETQYF
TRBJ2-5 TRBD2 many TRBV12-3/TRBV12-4 TGTGCCAGCAGTTTACCCTCCGGGACTAGCGAGACTGGACCAGAGACCCAGTACTTC CASSLPSGTSETGPETQYF